This T cell receptor (beta chain) stems from a study of blood T cell repertoires in COVID-19. Authors' analysis steps: Quantification of nucleated cells was approximated via reference gene primer amplification. The protocol was immunoSEQ multiplex PCR, while the TCRdb copy is restricted to in-frame clones and leaves out a portion. The V and J calls and the clone size are those of that table, but D and trimming were determined from the DNA. The sample carries 40,000 or so clones, almost 90% recorded once. Germline lookup yields CDR1 SGHRS and CDR2 YFSETQ. The CDR3 loop spans 15 amino acids. The junction had 5 bases not matched to a gene; V was cut back by 3 bases and J by 2 bases.

Sequencing was carried out using peripheral blood. The sequence came from a human donor in a cohort sampled during active COVID-19. The chain employs TRBV5-1 and TRBJ2-1; 7 nucleotides match TRBD1. The CDR3 is CASSSPGQPYNEQFF. The DNA for the CDR3 is TGCGCCAGCAGCTCGCCGGGACAGCCCTACAATGAGCAGTTCTTC. Complete variable domain (other parts from reference TRBV5-1 and TRBJ2-1): KAGVTQTPRYLIKTRGQQVTLSCSPISGHRSVSWYQQTPGQGLQFLFEYFSETQRNKGNFPGRFSGRQFSNSRSEMNVSTLELGDSALYLCASSSPGQPYNEQFFGPGTRLTVL.